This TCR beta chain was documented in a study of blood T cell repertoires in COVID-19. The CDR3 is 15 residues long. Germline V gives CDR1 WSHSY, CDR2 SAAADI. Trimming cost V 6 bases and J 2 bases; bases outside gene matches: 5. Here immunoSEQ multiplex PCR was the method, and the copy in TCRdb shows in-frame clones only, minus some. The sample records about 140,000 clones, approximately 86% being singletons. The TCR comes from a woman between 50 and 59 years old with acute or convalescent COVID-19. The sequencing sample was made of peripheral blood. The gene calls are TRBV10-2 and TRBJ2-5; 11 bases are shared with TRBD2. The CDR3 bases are TGCGCCAGCAGCGGGACTAGCGGCTTTCAAGAGACCCAGTACTTC. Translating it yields CASSGTSGFQETQYF.